These T cell receptor beta chains were read from a single sample in a study of HIV-infected patients and healthy controls. One entry per CDR3 protein, called by TCRdb with MiXCR from the 5' RACE reads. In the table there are roughly 8,000 distinct CDR3 sequences, less than 12% of which are singletons. The material was blood, obtained before antiretroviral therapy. All receptors derive from an adult with HIV infection. Each CDR3 is given with its conserved first and last residue. D genes are given only for firm matches. Only some rows state a clone size, as once, few, many or a class for expanded clones.

clone_size: NA
d_call: NA
j_call: TRBJ1-1
v_call: TRBV7-3
cdr3_nt: TGTGCCAGCAGCCCTGGCCACGCGAACACTGAAGCTTTCTTT
cdr3_aa: CASSPGHANTEAFF

clone_size: many
d_call: NA
j_call: TRBJ1-1
v_call: TRBV27
cdr3_nt: TGTGCCAGCAGTTTACGAGCGAACACTGAAGCTTTCTTT
cdr3_aa: CASSLRANTEAFF

clone_size: many
d_call: NA
j_call: TRBJ2-1
v_call: TRBV20-1
cdr3_nt: TGCAGTGCCAAAACTAGTTCTAATGAGCAGTTCTTC
cdr3_aa: CSAKTSSNEQFF

clone_size: NA
d_call: TRBD2
j_call: TRBJ2-1
v_call: TRBV19
cdr3_nt: TGTGCCAGTAGTTCGGTACTTGGACTAGCGGGAGTTTGGAATGAGCAGTTCTTC
cdr3_aa: CASSSVLGLAGVWNEQFF

clone_size: NA
d_call: NA
j_call: TRBJ2-1
v_call: TRBV29-1
cdr3_nt: TGCAGCGTTGAAATATCATCCTACAATGAGCAGTTCTTC
cdr3_aa: CSVEISSYNEQFF

clone_size: many
d_call: TRBD1
j_call: TRBJ1-5
v_call: TRBV24-1
cdr3_nt: TGTGCCACCAGTGATACTACTACAGGGGTCAATCAGCCCCAGCATTTT
cdr3_aa: CATSDTTTGVNQPQHF

clone_size: many
d_call: NA
j_call: TRBJ1-1
v_call: TRBV20-1
cdr3_nt: TGCAGTGCTAAGGGAGGGGGGGCGCGCACTGAAGCTTTCTTT
cdr3_aa: CSAKGGGARTEAFF

clone_size: many
d_call: TRBD2
j_call: TRBJ2-5
v_call: TRBV29-1
cdr3_nt: TGCAGCGTCGTCAAGGGAGGGGAGACCCAGTACTTC
cdr3_aa: CSVVKGGETQYF

clone_size: NA
d_call: TRBD1
j_call: TRBJ2-3
v_call: TRBV3-1
cdr3_nt: TGTGCCAGCAGCCCGAGGGACAGGGGGACAGATACGCAGTATTTT
cdr3_aa: CASSPRDRGTDTQYF

clone_size: many
d_call: TRBD2
j_call: TRBJ2-1
v_call: TRBV6-5
cdr3_nt: TGTGCCAGCAATACCGGGACTAGCGGTAGAAGCGAGCAGTTCTTC
cdr3_aa: CASNTGTSGRSEQFF

clone_size: NA
d_call: TRBD2
j_call: TRBJ2-1
v_call: TRBV6-2/TRBV6-3
cdr3_nt: TGTGCCAGCTGGGGTAGCGGGATGGCGCAGTTCTTC
cdr3_aa: CASWGSGMAQFF

clone_size: few
d_call: TRBD1
j_call: TRBJ2-1
v_call: TRBV27
cdr3_nt: TGTGCCAGCAGCCCAGGGGGCGGACAGGGCTCGAGGCCGTTCTTC
cdr3_aa: CASSPGGGQGSRPFF

clone_size: many
d_call: NA
j_call: TRBJ2-2
v_call: TRBV12-3/TRBV12-4
cdr3_nt: TGTGCCAGCAGCGCCCCGGGGCCCTGGGGCGGGGAGCTGTTTTTT
cdr3_aa: CASSAPGPWGGELFF

clone_size: many
d_call: NA
j_call: TRBJ2-5
v_call: TRBV3-1
cdr3_nt: TGTGCCAGCAGCCAACGGGGAGAGACCCAGTACTTC
cdr3_aa: CASSQRGETQYF

clone_size: many
d_call: TRBD2
j_call: TRBJ2-7
v_call: TRBV27
cdr3_nt: TGTGCCAGCAGTTTAGGGCCTAGCGGGAGCTACGAGCAGTACTTC
cdr3_aa: CASSLGPSGSYEQYF

clone_size: many
d_call: TRBD1
j_call: TRBJ2-1
v_call: TRBV25-1
cdr3_nt: TGTGCCAGCAAAACAGGGGGAAGTAATGAGCAGTTCTTC
cdr3_aa: CASKTGGSNEQFF

clone_size: many
d_call: NA
j_call: TRBJ2-3
v_call: TRBV5-8
cdr3_nt: TGTGCCAGCAGCCCGGAGGGCCTTTTCACAGATACGCAGTATTTT
cdr3_aa: CASSPEGLFTDTQYF

clone_size: large
d_call: TRBD2
j_call: TRBJ2-7
v_call: TRBV6-5
cdr3_nt: TGTGCCAGCAGTCCCGGCGGGGGTGGTTACGAGCAGTACTTC
cdr3_aa: CASSPGGGGYEQYF

clone_size: many
d_call: NA
j_call: TRBJ2-1
v_call: TRBV20-1
cdr3_nt: TGCAGTGCCCCAGCGGAGAACTCCTACAATGAGCAGTTCTTC
cdr3_aa: CSAPAENSYNEQFF

clone_size: many
d_call: TRBD2
j_call: TRBJ2-1
v_call: TRBV5-1
cdr3_nt: TGCGCCAGCAGCTCGGACAGCGGGGGGTACAATGAGCAGTTCTTC
cdr3_aa: CASSSDSGGYNEQFF

clone_size: many
d_call: TRBD1
j_call: TRBJ2-2
v_call: TRBV4-3
cdr3_nt: TGCGCCAGCAGCCACCTGGACAGGGGAGGGACCGGGGAGCTGTTTTTT
cdr3_aa: CASSHLDRGGTGELFF

clone_size: few
d_call: NA
j_call: TRBJ1-1
v_call: TRBV6-2/TRBV6-3
cdr3_nt: TGTGCCAGCAGTTTCGCACCGGGCCCGGTTTGGGCTTTCTTT
cdr3_aa: CASSFAPGPVWAFF

clone_size: many
d_call: NA
j_call: TRBJ2-7
v_call: TRBV20-1
cdr3_nt: TGCAGTGCTAGAGATCTCTGGACCTCCTACGAGCAGTACTTC
cdr3_aa: CSARDLWTSYEQYF